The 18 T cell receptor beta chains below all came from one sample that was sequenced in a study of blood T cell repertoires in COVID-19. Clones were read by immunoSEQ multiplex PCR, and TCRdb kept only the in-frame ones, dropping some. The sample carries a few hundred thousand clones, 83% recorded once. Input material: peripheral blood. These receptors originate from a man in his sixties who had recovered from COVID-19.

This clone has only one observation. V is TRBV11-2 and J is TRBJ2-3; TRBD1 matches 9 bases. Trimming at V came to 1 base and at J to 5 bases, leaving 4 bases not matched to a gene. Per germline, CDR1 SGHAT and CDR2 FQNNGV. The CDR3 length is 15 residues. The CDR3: CASSLVGTGLDTQYF. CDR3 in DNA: TGTGCCAGCAGCTTAGTAGGGACAGGGTTAGATACGCAGTATTTT.

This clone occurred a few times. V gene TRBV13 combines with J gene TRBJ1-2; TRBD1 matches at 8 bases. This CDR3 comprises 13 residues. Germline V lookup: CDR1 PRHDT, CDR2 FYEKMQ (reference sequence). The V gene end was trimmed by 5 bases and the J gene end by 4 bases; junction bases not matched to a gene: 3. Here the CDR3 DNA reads TGTGCCAGCAGCCCCCAGGGGGCCTATGGCTACACCTTC. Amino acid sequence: CASSPQGAYGYTF.

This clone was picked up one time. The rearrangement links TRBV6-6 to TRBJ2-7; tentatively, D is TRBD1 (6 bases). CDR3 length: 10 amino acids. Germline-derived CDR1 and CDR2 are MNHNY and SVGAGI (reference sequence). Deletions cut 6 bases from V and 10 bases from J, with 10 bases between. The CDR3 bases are TGTGCCAGCAGGCCAGGGGAACAGTACTTC. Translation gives CASRPGEQYF.

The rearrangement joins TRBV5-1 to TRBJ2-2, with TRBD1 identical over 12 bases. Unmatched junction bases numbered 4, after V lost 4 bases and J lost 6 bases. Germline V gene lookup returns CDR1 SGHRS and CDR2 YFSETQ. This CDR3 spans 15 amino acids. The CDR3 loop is CASSQGQGAAGELFF. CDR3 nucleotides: TGCGCCAGCAGCCAGGGACAGGGGGCCGCCGGGGAGCTGTTTTTT. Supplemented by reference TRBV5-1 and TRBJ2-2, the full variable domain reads KAGVTQTPRYLIKTRGQQVTLSCSPISGHRSVSWYQQTPGQGLQFLFEYFSETQRNKGNFPGRFSGRQFSNSRSEMNVSTLELGDSALYLCASSQGQGAAGELFFGEGSRLTVL.

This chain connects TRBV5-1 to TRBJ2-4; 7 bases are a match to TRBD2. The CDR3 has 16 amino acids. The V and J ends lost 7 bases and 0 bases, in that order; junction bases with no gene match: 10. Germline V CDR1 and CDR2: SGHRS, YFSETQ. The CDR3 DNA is TGCGCCAGCCCCCGCGGGGGAAGGGTAGCCAAAAACATTCAGTACTTC. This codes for CASPRGGRVAKNIQYF.

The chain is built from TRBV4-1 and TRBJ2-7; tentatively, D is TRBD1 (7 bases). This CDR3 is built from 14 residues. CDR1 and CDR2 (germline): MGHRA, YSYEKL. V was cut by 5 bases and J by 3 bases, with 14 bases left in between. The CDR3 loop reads CASSAGQTNYEQYF. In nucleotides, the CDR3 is TGCGCCAGCAGCGCGGGACAGACGAACTACGAGCAGTACTTC.

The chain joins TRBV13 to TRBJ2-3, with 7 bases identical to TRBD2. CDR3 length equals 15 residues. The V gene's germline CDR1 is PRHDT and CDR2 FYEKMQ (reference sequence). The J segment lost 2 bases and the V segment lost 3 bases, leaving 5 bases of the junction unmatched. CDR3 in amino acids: CASSLRAGDTDTQYF. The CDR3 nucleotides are TGTGCCAGCAGCTTGCGGGCGGGGGACACAGATACGCAGTATTTT.

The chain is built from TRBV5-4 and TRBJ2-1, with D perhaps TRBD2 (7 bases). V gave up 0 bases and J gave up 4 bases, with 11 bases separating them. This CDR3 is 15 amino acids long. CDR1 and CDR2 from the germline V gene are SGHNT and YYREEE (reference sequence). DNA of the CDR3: TGTGCCAGCAGCTTGGGGGGGGGCGCGTACAATGAGCAGTTCTTC. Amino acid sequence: CASSLGGGAYNEQFF. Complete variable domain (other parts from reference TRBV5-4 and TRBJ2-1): ETGVTQSPTHLIKTRGQQVTLRCSSQSGHNTVSWYQQALGQGPQFIFQYYREEENGRGNFPPRFSGLQFPNYSSELNVNALELDDSALYLCASSLGGGAYNEQFFGPGTRLTVL.

As DNA, the CDR3 is TGTGCCAGCAGCCGGACAGGGGAAAACACTGAAGCTTTCTTT. Translating it yields CASSRTGENTEAFF. This rearrangement joins TRBV5-6 to TRBJ1-1, with 9 bases aligning to TRBD1. The CDR3 contains 14 residues. J gave up 2 bases and V 4 bases, and 3 bases lay outside the gene matches. Germline V lookup: CDR1 SGHDT, CDR2 YYEEEE.

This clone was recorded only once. The CDR3 loop reads CASSLGDRGDQPQHF. CDR3 nucleotides: TGTGCCAGCAGCTTAGGCGACAGGGGGGATCAGCCCCAGCATTTT. V and J are TRBV7-6 and TRBJ1-5, with TRBD1 matching over 9 bases. Germline V CDR1 and CDR2: SGHVS, FNYEAQ. The CDR3 length is 15 residues. The trim removed 1 base at V and 5 bases at J, leaving 3 bases unmatched.

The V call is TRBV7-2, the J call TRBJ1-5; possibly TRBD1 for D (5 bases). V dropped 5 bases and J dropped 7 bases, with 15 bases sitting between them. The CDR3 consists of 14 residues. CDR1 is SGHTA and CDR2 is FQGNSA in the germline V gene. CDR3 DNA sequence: TGTGCCAGCAGCCAAGGGACTTCTGGGCAGCCCCAGCATTTT. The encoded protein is CASSQGTSGQPQHF.

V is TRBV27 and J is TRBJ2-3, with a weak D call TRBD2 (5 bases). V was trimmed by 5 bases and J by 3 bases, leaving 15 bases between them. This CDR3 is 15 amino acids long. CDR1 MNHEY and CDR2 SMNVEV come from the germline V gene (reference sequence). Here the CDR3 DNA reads TGTGCCAGCAGTCCACGGGGTTCGGTGACAGATACGCAGTATTTT. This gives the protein CASSPRGSVTDTQYF.

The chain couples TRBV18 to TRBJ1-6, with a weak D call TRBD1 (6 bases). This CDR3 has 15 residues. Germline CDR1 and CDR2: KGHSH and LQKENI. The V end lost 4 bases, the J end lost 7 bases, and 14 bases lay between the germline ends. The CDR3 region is CASSRTDSFNSPLHF. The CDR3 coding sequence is TGTGCCAGCTCACGGACGGACAGCTTCAATTCACCCCTCCACTTT.

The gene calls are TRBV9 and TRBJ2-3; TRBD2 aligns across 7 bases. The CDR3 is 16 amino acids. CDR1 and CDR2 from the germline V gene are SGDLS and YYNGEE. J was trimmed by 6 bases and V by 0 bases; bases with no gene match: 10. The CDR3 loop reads CASSVGTSGAGDTQYF. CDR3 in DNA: TGTGCCAGCAGCGTAGGAACCAGCGGGGCGGGGGATACGCAGTATTTT.

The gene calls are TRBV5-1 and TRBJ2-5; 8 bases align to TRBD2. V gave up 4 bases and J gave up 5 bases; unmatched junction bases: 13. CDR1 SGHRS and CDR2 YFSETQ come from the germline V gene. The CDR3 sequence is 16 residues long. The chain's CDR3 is CASSPQSSGSTETQYF. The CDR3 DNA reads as TGCGCCAGCAGCCCCCAAAGCAGCGGGAGTACGGAGACCCAGTACTTC. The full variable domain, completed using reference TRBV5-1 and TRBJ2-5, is KAGVTQTPRYLIKTRGQQVTLSCSPISGHRSVSWYQQTPGQGLQFLFEYFSETQRNKGNFPGRFSGRQFSNSRSEMNVSTLELGDSALYLCASSPQSSGSTETQYFGPGTRLLVL.

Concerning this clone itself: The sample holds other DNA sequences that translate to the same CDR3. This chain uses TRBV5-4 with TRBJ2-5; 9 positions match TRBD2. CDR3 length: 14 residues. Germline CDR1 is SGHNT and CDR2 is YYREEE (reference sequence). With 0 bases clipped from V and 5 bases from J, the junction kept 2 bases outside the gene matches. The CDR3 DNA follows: TGTGCCAGCAGCTTGGGCGGGGGGGGTGAGACCCAGTACTTC. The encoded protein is CASSLGGGGETQYF.

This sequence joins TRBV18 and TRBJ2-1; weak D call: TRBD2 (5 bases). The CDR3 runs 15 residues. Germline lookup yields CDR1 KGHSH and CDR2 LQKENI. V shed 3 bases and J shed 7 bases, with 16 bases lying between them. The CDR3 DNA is TGTGCCAGCTCACCCGAGGGCTCTTTTTGGAATGAGCAGTTCTTC. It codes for CASSPEGSFWNEQFF.

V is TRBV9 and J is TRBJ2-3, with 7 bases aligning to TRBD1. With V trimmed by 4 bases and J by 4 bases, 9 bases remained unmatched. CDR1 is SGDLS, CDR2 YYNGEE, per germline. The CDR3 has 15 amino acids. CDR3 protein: CASSLRTGSADTQYF. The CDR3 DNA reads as TGTGCCAGCAGCCTCAGGACAGGTTCGGCAGATACGCAGTATTTT.